The 24 T cell receptor beta chains given below trace back to one sample, sequenced in a study of response to subunit inactivated influenza vaccine. Via MiXCR, TCRdb re-called the RT-PCR reads, giving one row per CDR3 protein. This sample has around 490,000 distinct CDR3 sequences, with about 8% found just once. Sample: PBMCs from blood, taken around 25 months after vaccination. The receptors come from a man between 50 and 69 years old who received an inactivated influenza vaccine.

This clonotype was detected a few times. The V and J genes are TRBV5-5 and TRBJ1-1; D might be TRBD1 (5 bases). The CDR3 runs 16 residues. With 0 bases removed from V and 1 base from J, the gap between germline ends came to 13 bases. Germline-derived CDR1 and CDR2 are SGHKS and YYEKEE (reference sequence). CDR3 DNA sequence: TGTGCCAGCAGCTTGGCCGTGGGGCAGACGAACACTGAAGCTTTCTTT. Translated: CASSLAVGQTNTEAFF. Full variable domain (outside the CDR3, taken from reference TRBV5-5 and TRBJ1-1): DAGVTQSPTHLIKTRGQQVTLRCSPISGHKSVSWYQQVLGQGPQFIFQYYEKEERGRGNFPDRFSARQFPNYSSELNVNALLLGDSALYLCASSLAVGQTNTEAFFGQGTRLTVV.

Worth noting for this clonotype: A read error may produce the germline difference seen at one junction end. The rearrangement links TRBV4-2 to TRBJ2-1; D ambiguous. Germline V gives CDR1 LGHNA, CDR2 YNFKEQ. There are 14 residues in the CDR3. The chain's CDR3 is CARSQGFVGNEQFF. CDR3 nucleotides: TGTGCCCGCAGCCAAGGGTTCGTGGGAAATGAGCAGTTCTTC.

This clonotype turned up a few times. The V and J genes are TRBV7-9 and TRBJ2-1; perhaps D is TRBD1 or TRBD2 (6 bases each). V gave up 5 bases and J gave up 6 bases, with 14 bases separating them. CDR1 and CDR2 from the germline V gene are SEHNR and FQNEAQ (reference sequence). This CDR3 comprises 14 residues. The CDR3 DNA sequence: TGTGCCAGCAGCGAACCGGGGGCCCCCAATGAGCAGTTCTTC. Translation: CASSEPGAPNEQFF. The variable domain in full, completed from reference TRBV7-9 and TRBJ2-1, reads DTGVSQNPRHKITKRGQNVTFRCDPISEHNRLYWYRQTLGQGPEFLTYFQNEAQLEKSRLLSDRFSAERPKGSFSTLEIQRTEQGDSAMYLCASSEPGAPNEQFFGPGTRLTVL.

This clonotype was seen a handful of times. The gene calls are TRBV3-1 and TRBJ2-1; 7 bases are shared with TRBD2. Trimming at V came to 1 base and at J to 0 bases, leaving 6 bases not matched to a gene. Germline V gene sequence: CDR1 LGHDT, CDR2 YNNKEL (reference sequence). CDR3 length: 17 residues. CDR3 protein: CASSQGTSWASYNEQFF. CDR3 in DNA: TGTGCCAGCAGCCAAGGGACTAGTTGGGCCTCCTACAATGAGCAGTTCTTC.

This clonotype has more than one count but fewer than ten. The genes are TRBV7-2 and TRBJ1-2; D might be TRBD1 (6 bases). Germline CDR1 reads SGHTA; CDR2 reads FQGNSA. With 5 bases removed from V and 6 bases from J, the gap between germline ends came to 10 bases. The CDR3 is made up of 12 amino acids. The CDR3 DNA is TGTGCCAGCAGCGAACAGGGTCATGGCTACACCTTC. Translating gives CASSEQGHGYTF.

V gene TRBV30 combines with J gene TRBJ2-7; 7 nucleotides align to TRBD2. The CDR3 runs to 14 residues. V dropped 0 bases and J dropped 4; count of bases not matched to a gene: 6. Germline CDR1 is GTSNPN and CDR2 is SVGIG (reference sequence). CDR3 in amino acids: CAWSVDLAAYEQYF. In DNA form, the CDR3 reads TGTGCCTGGAGTGTAGACCTAGCGGCGTACGAGCAGTACTTC. Using reference TRBV30 and TRBJ2-7 for the parts outside the CDR3, the full variable domain is SQTIHQWPATLVQPVGSPLSLECTVEGTSNPNLYWYRQAAGRGLQLLFYSVGIGQISSEVPQNLSASRPQDRQFILSSKKLLLSDSGFYLCAWSVDLAAYEQYFGPGTRLTVT.

The chain joins TRBV29-1 to TRBJ2-7; a possible D gene is TRBD1 (6 bases). Germline loops: CDR1 SQVTM, CDR2 ANQGSEA. The CDR3 extends over 12 amino acids. Between the trimmed V and J ends, which lost 4 bases and 5 bases, there was a span of 12 bases. The CDR3 nucleotides read TGCAGCGTTGCGTCAGGGGCCCACGAGCAGTACTTC. Residues: CSVASGAHEQYF.

The J gene is TRBJ2-1, the V gene TRBV5-1; D is unresolved. The V gene lost 2 bases and the J gene lost 6 bases, with 9 bases spanning the gap. This CDR3 has 13 amino acids. Germline V gives CDR1 SGHRS, CDR2 YFSETQ. The CDR3 DNA sequence: TGCGCCAGCAGCTTTAATAGTCTCAATGAGCAGTTCTTC. Protein: CASSFNSLNEQFF.

V and J are TRBV20-1 and TRBJ2-5, with D tentatively TRBD1 or TRBD2 (6 bases each). CDR1 and CDR2 from the germline V gene are DFQATT and SNEGSKA (reference sequence). V was shortened by 3 bases and J by 5 bases, with 16 bases between the two germline ends. The CDR3 totals 14 residues. Here the CDR3 DNA reads TGCAGTGCTAGCGGCCCCGGGGGCAGGGAGACCCAGTACTTC. This sequence encodes CSASGPGGRETQYF.

The V call is TRBV29-1, the J call TRBJ2-7; 8 bases fit TRBD2. Germline V CDR1 and CDR2: SQVTM, ANQGSEA. The CDR3 covers 13 residues. V was clipped by 2 bases and J by 6 bases; unmatched bases: 6. CDR3 residues: CSVEIPGGREQYF. In DNA form, the CDR3 reads TGCAGCGTTGAAATACCGGGGGGGCGCGAGCAGTACTTC.

This clonotype has just a few counts. V usage is TRBV20-1 and J usage is TRBJ2-7; 8 bases match TRBD2. The CDR3 has 13 amino acids. Unmatched junction bases numbered 4, after V lost 6 bases and J lost 0 bases. CDR1 DFQATT and CDR2 SNEGSKA come from the germline V gene (reference sequence). The CDR3 DNA reads TGCAGTGCAAAGGGACTAGTCTCCTACGAGCAGTACTTC. It translates to CSAKGLVSYEQYF.

This clonotype was seen a few times. The chain couples TRBV20-1 to TRBJ2-5; D gene unclear. V lost 0 bases to trimming and J lost 3 bases, with 14 bases between them. The CDR3 spans 15 residues. Germline V lookup: CDR1 DFQATT, CDR2 SNEGSKA (reference sequence). CDR3 sequence: CSARDGFDPKETQYF. CDR3 sequence (DNA): TGCAGTGCTAGAGACGGATTCGATCCTAAAGAGACCCAGTACTTC.

This clonotype came up many times. The CDR3 nucleotides are TGTGCCAGCAGTCCCGGAAAGCGAGCGGGGGTACAAGAGACCCAGTACTTC. Residues: CASSPGKRAGVQETQYF. The gene calls are TRBV6-2 or TRBV6-3 and TRBJ2-5, with 8 nucleotides matching TRBD2. CDR3 length equals 17 residues. Germline loops: CDR1 MNHEY, CDR2 SVGEGT. V was clipped by 5 bases and J by 2 bases; unmatched bases: 13.

The rearrangement joins TRBV6-2 or TRBV6-3 to TRBJ2-1; D gene ambiguous. Germline loops: CDR1 MNHEY, CDR2 SVGEGT. Between the trimmed V and J ends, which lost 7 bases and 6 bases, there was a span of 10 bases. This CDR3 region has 12 residues. The CDR3 protein is CASTARINEQFF. DNA of the CDR3: TGTGCCAGCACAGCGCGTATCAATGAGCAGTTCTTC.

This clonotype has more than one count but fewer than ten. The chain combines TRBV6-5 with TRBJ1-1; D unresolved. The CDR3 has 15 residues. V lost 5 bases and J lost 0, with 13 bases in between. Germline values: CDR1 MNHEY, CDR2 SVGAGI. For the CDR3, the DNA is TGTGCCAGCAGTACCGACAAAAGAATGAACACTGAAGCTTTCTTT. Residues: CASSTDKRMNTEAFF.

The chain combines TRBV28 with TRBJ1-5; possible D gene TRBD1, 5 bases. The CDR3 runs 11 residues. V was shortened by 4 bases and J by 9 bases, with 7 bases between the two germline ends. Germline values: CDR1 MDHEN, CDR2 SYDVKM. The CDR3 loop is CASSSTGPQHF. DNA of the CDR3: TGTGCCAGCAGTTCTACAGGGCCCCAGCATTTT.

The chain employs TRBV20-1 and TRBJ2-3, with TRBD1 identical over 9 bases. This CDR3 spans 16 amino acids. V shed 0 bases, J shed 2 bases, and the junction held 6 bases outside the gene matches. Germline CDR1 DFQATT, CDR2 SNEGSKA (reference sequence). CDR3 sequence reads: CSARDPGTGPTDTQYF. In DNA, the CDR3 is TGCAGTGCTAGAGACCCCGGGACAGGGCCCACAGATACGCAGTATTTT.

In the case of this clonotype: One base away lies a much larger clone, so this may be a sequencing read error. The chain's CDR3 is CASSQDPGVNYGYTF. The CDR3 coding sequence is TGCGCCAGCAGCCAAGATCCAGGAGTGAACTATGGCTACACCTTC. V is TRBV4-3 and J is TRBJ1-2, with D unclear. The length of the CDR3 is 15 residues. CDR1 is LGHNA and CDR2 is YSLEER in the germline V gene. V was cut by 0 bases and J by 2 bases, with 10 bases left in between.

The chain employs TRBV30 and TRBJ2-3; D possibly corresponds to TRBD2 (5 bases). Germline assignment: CDR1 GTSNPN and CDR2 SVGIG (reference sequence). The CDR3 contains 13 residues. V dropped 5 bases and J dropped 1 base, with 10 bases sitting between them. CDR3 sequence (DNA): TGTGCCTGGTGGGGAGCCGGCACAGATACGCAGTATTTT. It is translated as CAWWGAGTDTQYF.

This chain joins TRBV2 and TRBJ1-6, with 7 bases fitting TRBD1. CDR3 length: 15 amino acids. J gave up 10 bases and V 5 bases, and 11 bases lay outside the gene matches. The V gene's germline CDR1 is SNHLY and CDR2 FYNNEI. CDR3 sequence: CASSQGTAGSSPLHF. As DNA, the CDR3 is TGTGCCAGCAGTCAAGGGACAGCAGGGAGCTCACCCCTCCACTTT. The variable domain in full, with the rest retrieved from reference TRBV2 and TRBJ1-6, is EPEVTQTPSHQVTQMGQEVILRCVPISNHLYFYWYRQILGQKVEFLVSFYNNEISEKSEIFDDQFSVERPDGSNFTLKIRSTKLEDSAMYFCASSQGTAGSSPLHFGNGTRLTVT.

CDR3 amino acids: CASSEQGGDTQYF. Written as DNA, the CDR3 is TGTGCCAGCAGTGAACAAGGGGGAGATACGCAGTATTTT. The chain couples TRBV6-4 to TRBJ2-3; D is perhaps TRBD1 (6 bases). The CDR3 sequence is 13 residues long. CDR1 and CDR2 (germline): MRHNA, SNTAGT. V dropped 3 bases and J dropped 5 bases, with 9 bases sitting between them.

In this sample, this clonotype turned up many times. The genes are TRBV7-2 and TRBJ2-3; D uncertain. The CDR3 consists of 15 residues. Germline CDR1 reads SGHTA; CDR2 reads FQGNSA. The V end was cut by 2 bases, the J end by 2 bases, with 11 bases between. The CDR3 here is CASSLRGRTTDTQYF. The CDR3 DNA reads as TGTGCCAGCAGCTTACGAGGCAGGACCACAGATACGCAGTATTTT.

V gene TRBV20-1 combines with J gene TRBJ2-1, with D unresolved. The CDR3 contains 15 residues. The ends were cut back, 0 bases at V and 0 bases at J, with 9 bases in the middle. Germline V gene data show CDR1 as DFQATT and CDR2 as SNEGSKA (reference sequence). The CDR3, as DNA: TGCAGTGCTAGAGACGTCAGCAGCTCCTACAATGAGCAGTTCTTC. This translates into CSARDVSSSYNEQFF.

This clonotype was seen a few times. The genes are TRBV6-1 and TRBJ2-5; a weak D match, TRBD2 (5 bases). Trimming cost V 5 bases and J 3 bases, with 16 bases left between them. The CDR3 has 15 residues. In germline, CDR1 is MNHNS, CDR2 SASEGT. The CDR3 region is CASSQRLGGKETQYF. The CDR3 region has the DNA TGTGCCAGCAGTCAGAGGCTTGGAGGAAAAGAGACCCAGTACTTC.